This TCR beta chain emerged from a study of blood T cell repertoires in COVID-19. Overall study context: The study drew acute and convalescent COVID-19 samples from the United States, Italy and Spain. T cells, B-cell-depleted T cells, or PBMCs provided the cDNA or gDNA that served as material.

V lost 4 bases and J 8 bases, leaving 20 bases between the germline ends. Germline V gives CDR1 LNHDA, CDR2 SQIVND (reference sequence). This CDR3 comprises 15 residues. Original methodology: Quantification of nucleated cells was approximated via reference gene primer amplification. Assay used: immunoSEQ multiplex PCR; TCRdb lists only in-frame clones, some missing. The V and J calls and the clone size are those of that table, but D and trimming were determined from the DNA. The sample carries about 150,000 clones, roughly 80% recorded once. In assigning cohorts, the study relied on participant-reported clinical history.

Sequencing input: PBMCs or T cells enriched from blood (not recorded which). The clonotype originates from a man between 50 and 59 years old who had recovered from COVID-19. This chain uses TRBV19 with TRBJ1-2, with a tentative D call TRBD1 (6 bases). The CDR3 DNA reads as TGTGCCAGTAGTAGTCTTGGACAGTCCGTTTACGGCTACACCTTC. Encoded protein: CASSSLGQSVYGYTF. The full variable domain, its missing parts supplied by reference TRBV19 and TRBJ1-2, is DGGITQSPKYLFRKEGQNVTLSCEQNLNHDAMYWYRQDPGQGLRLIYYSQIVNDFQKGDIAEGYSVSREKKESFPLTVTSAQKNPTAFYLCASSSLGQSVYGYTFGSGTRLTVV.